This T cell receptor (beta chain) emerged from a study of CD8 T cells in ankylosing spondylitis. General observations from the study: The study looked at matched synovial fluid samples from ankylosing spondylitis patients. Disease-linked clones were reported to be significantly enriched there. Within ankylosing spondylitis blood, a TCR beta motif made up of roughly eight highly homologous variants appeared to be characteristic. Existing reports had already noted some motif variants in reactive arthritis synovial fluid and blood.

Making the TCR beta libraries involved quantitative 5'-RACE with molecular barcodes. TCRdb recomputed calls from the 5' RACE reads with MiXCR, one row per CDR3 protein. The sample includes about 160,000 distinct CDR3 sequences, 8.5% to 10% of them seen just once. Deletions cut 10 bases from V and 2 bases from J, with 15 bases between. Germline V gene sequence: CDR1 MNHEY, CDR2 SVGEGT. The CDR3 has 13 residues. Of note for this clonotype: Antigen specificity is unknown.

Sequenced sample: blood, either unsorted or a sorted T cell fraction (not recorded which). The V gene is TRBV6-2 or TRBV6-3, the J gene TRBJ2-7; D may match TRBD1 or TRBD2 (5 bases each). The TCR was taken from a female donor with ankylosing spondylitis or in good health (not recorded which). Here the CDR3 reads CATSTGTPYEQYF. The CDR3 DNA reads TGTGCCACTTCGACCGGGACCCCCTACGAGCAGTACTTC.